Below are 4 T cell receptor beta chains sequenced from a single sample in a study of T cells in Graves' hyperthyroidism and ophthalmopathy. Amplification yielded TCR beta CDR3 regions, with RNA transcripts as the source. Researchers ran a first-round RT-PCR on the TCR CDR3 using the HTBI primer set. Via MiXCR, TCRdb re-called the multiplex PCR reads, giving one row per CDR3 protein. The sample yields hundreds of thousands of distinct CDR3 sequences, about 15% seen once. The sequenced sample was blood. The source is a man in his late teens or twenties with Graves' ophthalmopathy.

A word on this clonotype: Possible read error: a much larger clone is one base away. Given the absence of the conserved phenylalanine or tryptophan at the CDR3 end, a read error is likely. The genes are TRBV30 and TRBJ1-5; unclear D gene. This CDR3 region has 13 residues. The V and J ends lost 0 bases and 5 bases respectively, with 8 bases between them. Germline assignment: CDR1 GTSNPN and CDR2 SVGIG (reference sequence). Written as DNA, the CDR3 is TGTGCCTGGAGTGTCCAGGAATATCAGCCCCAGCATCTT. It translates to CAWSVQEYQPQHL.

The chain carries TRBV6-5 and TRBJ2-2; D is undetermined. V was cut by 1 base and J by 1 base, with 1 base left in between. In germline, CDR1 is MNHEY, CDR2 SVGAGI. The CDR3 is made up of 13 amino acids. The CDR3 sequence is CASSYWNTGELFF. The CDR3 nucleotides read TGTGCCAGCAGTTACTGGAACACCGGGGAGCTGTTTTTT.

Ten or more counts support this clonotype. The chain recombines TRBV20-1 with TRBJ1-1; tentative D call: TRBD1 (6 bases). From germline, CDR1 is DFQATT and CDR2 SNEGSKA (reference sequence). The CDR3 is 16 amino acids. CDR3 DNA: TGCATGGCAAAAAAGGGGGGGGGGGCCATGAACACTGAAGCTTTCTTT. Encoded protein: CMAKKGGGAMNTEAFF.

Many counts were recorded for this clonotype. This chain connects TRBV3-1 to TRBJ2-7; D is perhaps TRBD2 (6 bases). The CDR3 is 15 amino acids. From germline, CDR1 is LGHDT and CDR2 YNNKEL (reference sequence). V lost 4 bases to trimming and J lost 7 bases, with 20 bases between them. The CDR3 loop reads CASSLGQGLVGEQYF. The CDR3 DNA is TGTGCCAGCAGCCTAGGCCAGGGACTCGTTGGGGAGCAGTACTTC.